The clone carrying this T cell receptor (beta chain) was recorded a few times. Time point defined: peripheral blood 6 weeks after treatment start. This entry belongs to a study of PD-L1 blockade in urothelial cancer. Using immunoSEQ multiplex PCR, the repertoire was profiled, and TCRdb retains in-frame clones only, with some absent. Among about 120,000 clones listed, roughly 86% were seen once. The CDR3 is 11 residues long. Per germline, CDR1 MNHNY and CDR2 SVGAGI (reference sequence). V was clipped by 4 bases and J by 5 bases, with 5 bases between them. The J gene is TRBJ1-2, the V gene TRBV6-6; D not resolved. Material: PBMCs, obtained around atezolizumab (anti-PD-L1) treatment. The sequence was collected from a man aged 45-65 years with urothelial cancer. The CDR3 nucleotides are TGTGCCAGCAGTTCTTATTATGGCTACACCTTC. Protein: CASSSYYGYTF.